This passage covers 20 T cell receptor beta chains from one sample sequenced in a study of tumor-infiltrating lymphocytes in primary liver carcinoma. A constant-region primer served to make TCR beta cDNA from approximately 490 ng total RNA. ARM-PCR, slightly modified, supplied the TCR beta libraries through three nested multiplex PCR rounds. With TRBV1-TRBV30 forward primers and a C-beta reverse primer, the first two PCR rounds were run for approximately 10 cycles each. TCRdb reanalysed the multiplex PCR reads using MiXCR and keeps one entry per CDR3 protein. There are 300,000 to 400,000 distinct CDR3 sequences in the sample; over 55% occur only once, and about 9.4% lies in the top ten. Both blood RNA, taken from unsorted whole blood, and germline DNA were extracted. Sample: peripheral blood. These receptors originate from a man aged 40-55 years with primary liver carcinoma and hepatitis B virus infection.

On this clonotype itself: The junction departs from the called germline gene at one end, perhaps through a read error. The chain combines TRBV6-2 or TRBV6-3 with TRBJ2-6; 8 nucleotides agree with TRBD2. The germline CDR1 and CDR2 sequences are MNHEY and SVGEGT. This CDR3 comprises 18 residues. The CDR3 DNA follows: TGTGCCAGCATCTCTAGCGGGCTCTCGAATCTGGGGGCCAACGTCCTGGCTTTC. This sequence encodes CASISSGLSNLGANVLAF.

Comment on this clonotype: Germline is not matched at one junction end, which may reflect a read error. CDR3 nucleotide sequence: TGTGCTAGCAGTTCACCGGGACATGGGTACGAGCAGTACTTC. As protein: CASSSPGHGYEQYF. The J gene is TRBJ2-7, the V gene TRBV6-6; D might be TRBD1 (6 bases). The V gene's germline CDR1 is MNHNY and CDR2 SVGAGI (reference sequence). The CDR3 spans 14 residues.

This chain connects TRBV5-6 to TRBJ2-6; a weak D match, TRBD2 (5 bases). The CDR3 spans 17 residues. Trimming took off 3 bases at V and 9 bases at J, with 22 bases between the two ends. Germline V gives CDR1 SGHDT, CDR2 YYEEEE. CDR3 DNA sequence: TGTGCCAGCAGCTCTTACGGGGAGCTCCCGCAGGTCAACGTCCTGACTTTC. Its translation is CASSSYGELPQVNVLTF. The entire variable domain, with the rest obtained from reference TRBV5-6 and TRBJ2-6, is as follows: DAGVTQSPTHLIKTRGQQVTLRCSPKSGHDTVSWYQQALGQGPQFIFQYYEEEERQRGNFPDRFSGHQFPNYSSELNVNALLLGDSALYLCASSSYGELPQVNVLTFGAGSRLTVL.

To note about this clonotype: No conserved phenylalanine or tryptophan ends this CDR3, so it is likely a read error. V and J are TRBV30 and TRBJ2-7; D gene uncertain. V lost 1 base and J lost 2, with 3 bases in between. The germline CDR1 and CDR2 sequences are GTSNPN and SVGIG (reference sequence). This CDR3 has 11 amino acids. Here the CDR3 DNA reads TGTGCCTGGAGTGGGCCCTACGAGCAGTACTTA. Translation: CAWSGPYEQYL.

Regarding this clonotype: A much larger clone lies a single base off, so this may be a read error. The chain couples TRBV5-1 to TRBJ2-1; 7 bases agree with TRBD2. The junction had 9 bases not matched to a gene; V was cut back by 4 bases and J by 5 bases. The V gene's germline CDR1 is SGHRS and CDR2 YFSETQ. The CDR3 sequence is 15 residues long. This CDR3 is CASSAGLSGNNEQFF. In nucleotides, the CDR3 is TGCGCCAGCAGCGCGGGACTATCGGGGAACAATGAGCAGTTCTTC.

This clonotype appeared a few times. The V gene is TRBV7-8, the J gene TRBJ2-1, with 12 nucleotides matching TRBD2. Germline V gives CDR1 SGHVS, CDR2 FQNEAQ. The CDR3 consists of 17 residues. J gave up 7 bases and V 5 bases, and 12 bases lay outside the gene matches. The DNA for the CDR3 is TGTGCCAGCAGCCATTCCTTGACTAGCGGGAGATCAAATGAGCAGTTCTTC. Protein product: CASSHSLTSGRSNEQFF.

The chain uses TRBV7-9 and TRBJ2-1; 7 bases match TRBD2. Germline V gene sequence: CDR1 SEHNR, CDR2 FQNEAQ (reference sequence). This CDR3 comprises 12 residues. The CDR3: CVNSLDLAVQFF. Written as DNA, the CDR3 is TGTGTCAACAGCTTAGATCTAGCGGTACAGTTCTTC.

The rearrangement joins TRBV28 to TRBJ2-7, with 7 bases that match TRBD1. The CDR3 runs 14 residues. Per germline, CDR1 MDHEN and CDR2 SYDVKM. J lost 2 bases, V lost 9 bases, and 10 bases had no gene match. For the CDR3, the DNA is TGTGCCAGTGGGATACAGGGGCAAGCCTACGAGCAGTACTTC. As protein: CASGIQGQAYEQYF.

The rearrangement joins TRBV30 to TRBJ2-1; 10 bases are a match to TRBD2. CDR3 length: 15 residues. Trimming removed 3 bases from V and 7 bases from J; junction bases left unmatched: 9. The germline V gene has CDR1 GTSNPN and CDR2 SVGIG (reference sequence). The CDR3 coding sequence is TGTGCCTGGAGCCTAGCGGGGGCCCCGGCTAATGAGCAGTTCTTC. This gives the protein CAWSLAGAPANEQFF.

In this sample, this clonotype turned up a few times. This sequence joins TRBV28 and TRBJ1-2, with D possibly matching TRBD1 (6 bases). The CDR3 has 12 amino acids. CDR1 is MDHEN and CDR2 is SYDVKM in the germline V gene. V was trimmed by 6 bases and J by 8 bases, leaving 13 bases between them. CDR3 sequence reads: CASRRQAGGYTF. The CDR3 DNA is TGTGCCAGCAGAAGACAGGCCGGAGGCTACACCTTC.

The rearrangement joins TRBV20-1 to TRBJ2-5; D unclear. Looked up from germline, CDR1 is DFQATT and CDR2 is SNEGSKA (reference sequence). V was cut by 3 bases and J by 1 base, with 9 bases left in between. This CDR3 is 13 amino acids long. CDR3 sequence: CSARFNPQETQYF. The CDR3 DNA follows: TGCAGTGCTAGGTTTAATCCCCAAGAGACCCAGTACTTC.

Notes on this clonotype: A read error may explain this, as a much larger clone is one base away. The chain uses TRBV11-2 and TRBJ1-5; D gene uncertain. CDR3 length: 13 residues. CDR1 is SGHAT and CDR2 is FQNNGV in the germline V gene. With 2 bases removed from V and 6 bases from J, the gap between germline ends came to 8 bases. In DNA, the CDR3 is TGTGCCAGCAGCTTAACTCTATCTCAGCCCCAGCATTTT. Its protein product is CASSLTLSQPQHF.

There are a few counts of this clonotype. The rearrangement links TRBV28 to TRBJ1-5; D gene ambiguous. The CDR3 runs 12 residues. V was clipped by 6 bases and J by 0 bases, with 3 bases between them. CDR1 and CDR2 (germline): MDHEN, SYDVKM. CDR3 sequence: CASSYSNQPQHF. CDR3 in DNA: TGTGCCAGCAGCTATAGCAATCAGCCCCAGCATTTT.

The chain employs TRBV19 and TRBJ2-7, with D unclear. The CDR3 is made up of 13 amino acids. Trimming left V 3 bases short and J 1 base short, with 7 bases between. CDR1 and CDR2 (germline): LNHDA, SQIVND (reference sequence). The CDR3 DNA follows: TGTGCCAGTAGTATGTTCCCGTCCTACGAGCAGTACTTC. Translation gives CASSMFPSYEQYF. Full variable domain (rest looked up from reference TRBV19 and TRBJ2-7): DGGITQSPKYLFRKEGQNVTLSCEQNLNHDAMYWYRQDPGQGLRLIYYSQIVNDFQKGDIAEGYSVSREKKESFPLTVTSAQKNPTAFYLCASSMFPSYEQYFGPGTRLTVT.

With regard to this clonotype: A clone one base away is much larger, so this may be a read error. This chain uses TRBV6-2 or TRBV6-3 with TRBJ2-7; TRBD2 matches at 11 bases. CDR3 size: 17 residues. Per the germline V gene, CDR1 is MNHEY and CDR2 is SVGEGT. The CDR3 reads CASSYRVLAGVAGEQCF. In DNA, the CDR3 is TGTGCCAGCAGTTATAGGGTACTAGCGGGAGTAGCAGGCGAGCAGTGCTTC.

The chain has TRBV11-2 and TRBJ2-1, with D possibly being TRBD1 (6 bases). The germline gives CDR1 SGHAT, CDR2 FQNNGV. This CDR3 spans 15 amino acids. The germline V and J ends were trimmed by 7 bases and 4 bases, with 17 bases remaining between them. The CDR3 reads CASILDGTPYNEQFF. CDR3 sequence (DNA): TGTGCCAGCATCTTGGATGGGACACCGTACAATGAGCAGTTCTTC.

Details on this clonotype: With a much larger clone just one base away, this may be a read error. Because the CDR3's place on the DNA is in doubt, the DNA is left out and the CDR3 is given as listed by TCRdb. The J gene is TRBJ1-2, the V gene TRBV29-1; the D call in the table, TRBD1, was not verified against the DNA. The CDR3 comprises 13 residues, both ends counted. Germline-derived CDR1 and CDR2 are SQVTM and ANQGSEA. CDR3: CSVGTGANYGYAF.

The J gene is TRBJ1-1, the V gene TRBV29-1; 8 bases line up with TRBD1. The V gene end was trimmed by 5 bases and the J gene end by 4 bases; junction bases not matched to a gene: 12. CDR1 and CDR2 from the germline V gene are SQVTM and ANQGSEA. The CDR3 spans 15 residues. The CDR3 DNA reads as TGCAGCGTTTCTGGCCGAGACAGGGGTGGCACTGAAGCTTTCTTT. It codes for CSVSGRDRGGTEAFF.

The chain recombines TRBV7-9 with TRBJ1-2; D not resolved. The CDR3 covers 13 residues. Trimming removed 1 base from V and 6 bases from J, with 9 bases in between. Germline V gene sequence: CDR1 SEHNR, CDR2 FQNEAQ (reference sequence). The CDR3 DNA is TGTGCCAGCAGCTTAGAGGGAGACCATGGCTACACCTTC. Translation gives CASSLEGDHGYTF.

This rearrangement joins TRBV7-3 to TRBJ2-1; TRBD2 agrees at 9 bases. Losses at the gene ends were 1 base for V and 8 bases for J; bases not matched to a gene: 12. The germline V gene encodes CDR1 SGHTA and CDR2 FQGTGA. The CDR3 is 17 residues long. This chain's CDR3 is CASSLMGVGGRADEQFF. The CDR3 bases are TGTGCCAGCAGCTTAATGGGGGTCGGCGGGAGGGCGGATGAGCAGTTCTTC. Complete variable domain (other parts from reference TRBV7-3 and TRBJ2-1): GAGVSQTPSNKVTEKGKYVELRCDPISGHTALYWYRQSLGQGPEFLIYFQGTGAADDSGLPNDRFFAVRPEGSVSTLKIQRTERGDSAVYLCASSLMGVGGRADEQFFGPGTRLTVL.